The T cell receptor (beta chain) under discussion was sequenced for a study of post-analysis software for immune sequencing data. Turning to this clonotype: Its antigen remains unknown.

Whole-study results and caveats: Among 5 or 6 TRBV segments more frequent in patients than controls were TRBV5-6, TRBV5-1 and TRBV20-1. Batch-mates among the samples co-clustered strongly by F measure.

The library was made from cDNA and included unique molecular identifiers. Each CDR3 protein is one row after TCRdb ran MiXCR on the PCR reads. The sample includes approximately 360,000 distinct CDR3 sequences, roughly 36% of them seen just once. From germline, CDR1 is KGHDR and CDR2 SFDVKD. The V gene lost 4 bases and the J gene lost 4 bases, with 9 bases spanning the gap. There are 13 residues in the CDR3. V and J are TRBV24-1 and TRBJ2-5; D ambiguous. Sample: blood. This clonotype was sampled from a girl between 5 and 17 years old with multiple sclerosis. The CDR3 spells CATSERWGETQYF. The CDR3 coding sequence is TGTGCCACCAGTGAAAGGTGGGGAGAGACCCAGTACTTC.